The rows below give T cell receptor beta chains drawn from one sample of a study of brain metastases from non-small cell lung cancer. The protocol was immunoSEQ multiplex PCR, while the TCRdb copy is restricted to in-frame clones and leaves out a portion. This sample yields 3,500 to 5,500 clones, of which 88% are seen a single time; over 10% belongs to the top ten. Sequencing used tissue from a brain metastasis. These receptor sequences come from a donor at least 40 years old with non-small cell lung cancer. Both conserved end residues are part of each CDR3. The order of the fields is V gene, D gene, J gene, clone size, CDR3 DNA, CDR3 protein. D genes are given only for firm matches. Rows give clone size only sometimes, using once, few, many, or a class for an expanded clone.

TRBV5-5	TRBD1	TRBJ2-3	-	TGTGCCAGCAGCTTGGTTGGGACAGGGGCAGATACGCAGTATTTT	CASSLVGTGADTQYF
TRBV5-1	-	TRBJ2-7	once	TGCGCCAGCAGCTTGGCGGGACGGAGCTACGAGCAGTACTTC	CASSLAGRSYEQYF
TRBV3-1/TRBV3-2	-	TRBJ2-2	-	TGTGCCAGCAGCCACAGGGTCGGGGAGCTGTTTTTT	CASSHRVGELFF
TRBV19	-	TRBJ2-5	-	TGTGCCAGTAGTGTCAGGTTTCGAGAGACCCAGTACTTC	CASSVRFRETQYF
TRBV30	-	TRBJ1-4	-	TGTGCCTGGAGTGTCTCGTTGGCAACTAATGAAAAACTGTTTTTT	CAWSVSLATNEKLFF
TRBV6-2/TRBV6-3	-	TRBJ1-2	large	TGTGCCAGCAGTTACCCTCAGGTCGGCTACACCTTC	CASSYPQVGYTF
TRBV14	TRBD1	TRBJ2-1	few	TGTGCCAGCAGCCAGCAGACAGGGGGCGCCTCCAATGAGCAGTTCTTC	CASSQQTGGASNEQFF
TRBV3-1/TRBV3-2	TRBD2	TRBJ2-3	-	TGTGCCAGCAGCAAGACTAGCGGGGGGGAGGATACGCAGTATTTT	CASSKTSGGEDTQYF
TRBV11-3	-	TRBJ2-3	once	TGTGCCAGCTCTGTCACAGATACGCAGTATTTT	CASSVTDTQYF
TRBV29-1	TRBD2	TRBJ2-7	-	TGCAGCGTTGAGGGACTAAGCTCCTACGAGCAGTACTTC	CSVEGLSSYEQYF
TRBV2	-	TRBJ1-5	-	TGTGCCAGCCGTCGGGACAGCAATCAGCCCCAGCATTTT	CASRRDSNQPQHF
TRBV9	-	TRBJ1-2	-	TGTGCCAGCAGCTTCAGTTCCACGGGAGGGGGGGGAAGCTATGGCTACACCTTC	CASSFSSTGGGGSYGYTF
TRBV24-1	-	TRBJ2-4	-	TGTGCCACCAGTGACCCGCGGGCGGCCAAAAACATTCAGTACTTC	CATSDPRAAKNIQYF
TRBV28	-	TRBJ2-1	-	TGTGCCAGCAGTTTCTTTGGTGACAATGAGCAGTTCTTC	CASSFFGDNEQFF
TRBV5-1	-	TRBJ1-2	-	TGCGCCAGCGGAGGCGGTGGCCTTAACTATGGCTACACCTTC	CASGGGGLNYGYTF
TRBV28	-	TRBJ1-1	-	TGTGCCAGCAGTTTTATCCAGGGGAACACTGAAGCTTTCTTT	CASSFIQGNTEAFF
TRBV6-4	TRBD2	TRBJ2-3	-	TGTGCCAGCAGTGTTACTAGCGGGGGGGCAGATACGCAGTATTTT	CASSVTSGGADTQYF
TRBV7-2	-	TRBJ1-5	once	TGTGCCAGCAGCCGAGAAAGGGGCCAGCCCCAGCATTTT	CASSRERGQPQHF
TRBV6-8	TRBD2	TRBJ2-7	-	TGTGCCAGCAGCTATTCCGGGACTAGCTCCTACGAGCAGTACTTC	CASSYSGTSSYEQYF
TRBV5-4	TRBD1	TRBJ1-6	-	TGTGCCAGCAGCTTGGCCCTCACAGGGGGAGGATCACCCCTCCACTTT	CASSLALTGGGSPLHF
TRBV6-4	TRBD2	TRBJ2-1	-	TGTGCCAGCAGTGACGGGACTAGCGGGGGGCAGGAGCAGTTCTTC	CASSDGTSGGQEQFF
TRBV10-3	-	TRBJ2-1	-	TGTGCCATCAGTGATCAAGGGGATGAACAATTCTTC	CAISDQGDEQFF
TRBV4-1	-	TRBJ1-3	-	TGCGCCAGCAGCCCGTCGATAGGGGGAAACACCATATATTTT	CASSPSIGGNTIYF
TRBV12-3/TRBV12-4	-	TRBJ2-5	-	TGTGCCAGCAGAGGCCCCGGAGAGACCCAGTACTTC	CASRGPGETQYF
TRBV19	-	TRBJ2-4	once	TGTGCCAGTAGCCCCTGGGAGAGGACGGCCAAAAACATTCAGTACTTC	CASSPWERTAKNIQYF
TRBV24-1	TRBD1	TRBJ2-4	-	TGTGCCACCAGTGATAGTCTGAAGGGACAGGGTGCAGCCAAAAACATTCAGTACTTC	CATSDSLKGQGAAKNIQYF
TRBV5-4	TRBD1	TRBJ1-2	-	TGTGCCAGTAGCTCTCGGTTGGACAGGGGGCGCGGCTACACCTTC	CASSSRLDRGRGYTF
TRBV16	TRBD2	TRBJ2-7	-	TGTGCCAGCAGCCCCGGGACTAGCGGGGGGCAGTACTTC	CASSPGTSGGQYF
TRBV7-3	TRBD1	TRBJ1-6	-	TGTGCCAGCAGATGTATTCCGGGACAGCTTAATTCACCCCTCCACTTT	CASRCIPGQLNSPLHF
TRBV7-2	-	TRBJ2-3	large	TGTGCCAGCAGCTTCGGGGGCACAGATACGCAGTATTTT	CASSFGGTDTQYF
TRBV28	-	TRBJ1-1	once	TGTGCCAGCAGTTCGGTCTGGAACACTGAAGCTTTCTTT	CASSSVWNTEAFF
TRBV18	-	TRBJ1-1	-	TGTGCCAGCTCACCACCCGGCCCCGGGCACACTGAAGCTTTCTTT	CASSPPGPGHTEAFF
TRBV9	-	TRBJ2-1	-	TGTGCCAGCAGCGTAGACGGGGTTTACAATGAGCAGTTCTTC	CASSVDGVYNEQFF
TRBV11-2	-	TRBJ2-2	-	TGTGCCAGCAGCTTAGATGTGGGGGTCGGGAAGCTGTTTTTT	CASSLDVGVGKLFF
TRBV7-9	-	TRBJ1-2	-	TGTGCCAGCAGCTACTCCCGGGTAGGAGGGAACTATGGCTACACCTTC	CASSYSRVGGNYGYTF
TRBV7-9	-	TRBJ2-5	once	TGTGCCAGCAGCTTAAGGGGTATCCAAGAAACCCAGTACTTC	CASSLRGIQETQYF
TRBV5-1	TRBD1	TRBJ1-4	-	TGCGCCAGCCGGACAGGGATCAATGAAAAACTGTTTTTT	CASRTGINEKLFF
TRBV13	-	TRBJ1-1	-	TGTGCCAGCAGCCGAAACCCCACTGAAGCTTTCTTT	CASSRNPTEAFF
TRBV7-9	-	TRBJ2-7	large	TGTGCCAGCAGCCAGGGGAGGGTACCCTACGAGCAGTACTTC	CASSQGRVPYEQYF